This T cell receptor (beta chain) was sequenced for a study of shared clonotypes between healthy human individuals. Across the study: The donor pool was made up of a couple of women and three men aged 18 to 49.

How the authors handled the data: As immunoSEQ supplied junction-only sequences (without quality scores), filtering differed. Method: immunoSEQ multiplex PCR; TCRdb's copy keeps in-frame clones and lacks some. The V and J calls and clone size come from that table; D and trimming were worked out from the DNA. Of some 2,100,000 clones listed, 93% were seen once; the top ten hold about 1.5%. V dropped 3 bases and J dropped 3 bases, with 15 bases sitting between them. Germline V gene sequence: CDR1 MNHNS, CDR2 SASEGT. The CDR3 has 15 amino acids. Overall study results and limits: Compared with clonotypes that all four donors shared, non-shared clonotypes had lower generation probabilities.

Naive CD8 cells lacked CD45RO, underwent positive selection for CCR7 and left out terminally differentiated effector memory CD45RA+ cells. With respect to this clone: Antigen unknown.

The sequence derives from a man younger than 35 in good health. Some clones in this sample may be carry-over from other donors' samples. The sequenced sample consisted of naive CD8+ T cells from PBMCs. This chain links TRBV6-1 with TRBJ2-7, with D perhaps TRBD2 (5 bases). The CDR3 DNA sequence: TGTGCCAGCAGTGAGGAGGTCTACCTGTACTACGAGCAGTACTTC. It encodes CASSEEVYLYYEQYF.